This TCR beta chain was sequenced in a study of read filtering for tumor transcriptome and immune sequencing. About the research overall: DNase treatment preceded whole-transcriptome library preparation. Study-wide findings and caveats: Dropping single-read clonotypes raised IR-seq and RNA-seq shared-clonotype correlation.

This clonotype came up many times. The target antigen is unknown. The library was built from roughly 400 ng RNA with molecular barcoded adaptors for alpha/delta and beta/gamma chains. TCRdb analysed the reads with MiXCR anew, one entry per CDR3 protein. The sample lists roughly 90,000 distinct CDR3 sequences; 10% to 15% were seen once. The CDR3 runs 15 residues. Trimming shortened V by 6 bases and J by 5 bases, and 18 bases separated the two germline ends. The germline V gene encodes CDR1 SNHLY and CDR2 FYNNEI. Sequences were obtained from a population of CD138-negative cells sorted from bone marrow. The chain has TRBV2 and TRBJ2-3, with a weak D call TRBD1 (6 bases). This sequence was found in a donor aged 40 or over with multiple myeloma. In DNA form, the CDR3 reads TGTGCCAGCAGCCTCGGGCCAGGGGCGGGAGATACGCAGTATTTT. It translates to CASSLGPGAGDTQYF.